The clone carrying this T cell receptor (beta chain) has a handful of counts. Germline values: CDR1 SGDLS, CDR2 YYNGEE. This CDR3 is built from 17 residues. Trimming shortened V by 0 bases and J by 6 bases, and 22 bases separated the two germline ends. Together with a sample-barcoded 5' primer, a J-beta primer mix was included in a second PCR lasting roughly 7 to 11 cycles. TCRdb fed the 5' RACE reads into MiXCR, producing one record per CDR3 protein. Of some 1 million distinct CDR3 sequences listed, 45% are singletons. This sample is drawn from a study of blood T cells in healthy people across ages. The sequence derives from a woman aged 55-69 years in good health. The chain employs TRBV9 and TRBJ2-7, with D possibly TRBD1 on 6 matching bases. Sequencing used blood. CDR3 nucleotides: TGTGCCAGCAGCGTAGGAACGGTGGGACAACCCTTCTCCGAGCAGTACTTC. This codes for CASSVGTVGQPFSEQYF.